The 27 T cell receptor beta chains presented below share a single source sample, sequenced in a study of cytomegalovirus exposure and HLA in healthy donors. The PCR had 60 Vbeta and 13 Jbeta primers. Profiling relied on immunoSEQ multiplex PCR, and the TCRdb table lists in-frame clones only, not all of them. The sample lists tens of thousands of clones; approximately 80% were seen once. The sample comprised PBMCs. These receptors were obtained from a woman aged 18-30 years in good health and CMV-seronegative.

This clone was recorded a few times. The chain combines TRBV18 with TRBJ2-5; 8 bases agree with TRBD1. Germline V gene lookup returns CDR1 KGHSH and CDR2 LQKENI. The V segment lost 3 bases and the J segment 5 bases; nucleotides outside the gene matches: 11. The length of the CDR3 is 16 residues. CDR3: CASSPTAGQAWETQYF. CDR3 nucleotide sequence: TGTGCCAGCTCACCGACCGCGGGACAGGCGTGGGAGACCCAGTACTTC.

This chain joins TRBV5-1 and TRBJ2-7; D is unresolved. V was pared by 4 bases and J by 6 bases, with 17 bases between. CDR3 length: 14 amino acids. Germline V gene data show CDR1 as SGHRS and CDR2 as YFSETQ. The chain's CDR3 is CASSTTPTLGEQYF. The CDR3, as DNA: TGCGCCAGCAGCACTACTCCTACCCTAGGCGAGCAGTACTTC. Based on the CDR3 plus reference TRBV5-1 and TRBJ2-7, the full variable domain is KAGVTQTPRYLIKTRGQQVTLSCSPISGHRSVSWYQQTPGQGLQFLFEYFSETQRNKGNFPGRFSGRQFSNSRSEMNVSTLELGDSALYLCASSTTPTLGEQYFGPGTRLTVT.

J is TRBJ1-4 and V is TRBV6-5, with 8 bases that match TRBD1. V shed 5 bases and J 2 bases; nucleotides not matched to a gene: 4. The germline V gene has CDR1 MNHEY and CDR2 SVGAGI. The CDR3 has 15 amino acids. The CDR3 DNA reads as TGTGCCAGCAGTCAGGGGGCGGTTACTAATGAAAAACTGTTTTTT. Amino acids: CASSQGAVTNEKLFF.

The chain combines TRBV5-1 with TRBJ2-5, with 7 bases matching TRBD1. The J call could be wrong; TRBJ2-7 is a better fit for the DNA end. Germline V gene lookup returns CDR1 SGHRS and CDR2 YFSETQ. CDR3 size: 14 residues. This CDR3 is CASSLDGTVYEQYF. The DNA of the CDR3 is TGCGCCAGCAGCTTGGACGGGACAGTCTACGAGCAGTACTTC.

The rearrangement links TRBV7-9 to TRBJ2-7, with 9 bases that match TRBD1. This CDR3 has 13 amino acids. From germline, CDR1 is SEHNR and CDR2 FQNEAQ (reference sequence). V gave up 5 bases and J gave up 2 bases; unmatched junction bases: 1. CDR3 sequence (DNA): TGTGCCAGCAGCCGACAGGGGGCCTACGAGCAGTACTTC. It is translated as CASSRQGAYEQYF.

This clone was counted between two and nine times. The chain carries TRBV4-1 and TRBJ2-7; TRBD2 matches 8 bases. The germline CDR1 and CDR2 sequences are MGHRA and YSYEKL. J gave up 3 bases and V 1 base, and 8 bases lay outside the gene matches. The CDR3 contains 16 residues. The CDR3 coding sequence is TGCGCCAGCAGCCAAGCCGGGACTAGTGATTTCTACGAGCAGTACTTC. Residues: CASSQAGTSDFYEQYF.

The chain is built from TRBV7-2 and TRBJ2-2; 12 nucleotides agree with TRBD1. CDR3 length equals 17 residues. Trimming removed 8 bases from V and 6 bases from J; junction bases left unmatched: 13. Germline CDR1 SGHTA, CDR2 FQGNSA. CDR3 in amino acids: CASPGTGGAFTPGELFF. The CDR3 nucleotides are TGTGCCAGCCCAGGGACAGGGGGCGCTTTTACTCCCGGGGAGCTGTTTTTT. Together with reference TRBV7-2 and TRBJ2-2, the CDR3 gives the full variable domain: GAGVSQSPSNKVTEKGKDVELRCDPISGHTALYWYRQSLGQGLEFLIYFQGNSAPDKSGLPSDRFSAERTGGSVSTLTIQRTQQEDSAVYLCASPGTGGAFTPGELFFGEGSRLTVL.

The genes are TRBV7-8 and TRBJ1-1, with 10 bases matching TRBD1. The CDR3 length is 14 residues. After removal of 5 bases from V and 4 bases from J, the junction contained 4 bases not matched to a gene. Germline-derived CDR1 and CDR2 are SGHVS and FQNEAQ. The CDR3 reads CASSLGQGRTEAFF. CDR3 sequence (DNA): TGTGCCAGCAGCCTGGGACAGGGGCGCACTGAAGCTTTCTTT.

The chain is built from TRBV5-1 and TRBJ1-1; D is ambiguous. This CDR3 spans 13 amino acids. V shed 1 base and J shed 1 base, with 5 bases lying between them. Germline V lookup: CDR1 SGHRS, CDR2 YFSETQ. Here the CDR3 DNA reads TGCGCCAGCAGCTTGACAAGGAACACTGAAGCTTTCTTT. This translates into CASSLTRNTEAFF. Using reference TRBV5-1 and TRBJ1-1 for the parts outside the CDR3, the full variable domain is KAGVTQTPRYLIKTRGQQVTLSCSPISGHRSVSWYQQTPGQGLQFLFEYFSETQRNKGNFPGRFSGRQFSNSRSEMNVSTLELGDSALYLCASSLTRNTEAFFGQGTRLTVV.

The V and J genes are TRBV5-5 and TRBJ2-3, with 12 bases matching TRBD1. The length of the CDR3 is 17 residues. V trimming: 4 bases; J trimming: 4 bases; junction bases outside the gene matches: 10. Germline V CDR1 and CDR2: SGHKS, YYEKEE (reference sequence). The CDR3 DNA is TGTGCCAGCAGCCAAGGGGACAGGGGGCTCACCCCAGATACGCAGTATTTT. It specifies CASSQGDRGLTPDTQYF.

This chain connects TRBV5-4 to TRBJ2-5; 9 nucleotides agree with TRBD1. This CDR3 is built from 14 residues. Germline loops: CDR1 SGHNT, CDR2 YYREEE (reference sequence). J gave up 5 bases and V 4 bases, and 6 bases lay outside the gene matches. CDR3 loop: CASSPTGGQETQYF. The CDR3 DNA is TGTGCCAGCAGCCCGACAGGGGGTCAGGAGACCCAGTACTTC.

The chain joins TRBV7-2 to TRBJ1-2; perhaps TRBD1 as D (5 bases). The length of the CDR3 is 13 residues. Trimming shortened V by 1 base and J by 7 bases, and 10 bases separated the two germline ends. CDR1 is SGHTA and CDR2 is FQGNSA in the germline V gene. This CDR3 reads CASSLGRAGGYTF. As DNA, the CDR3 is TGTGCCAGCAGCTTAGGCAGGGCTGGTGGCTACACCTTC. Looking up the rest from reference TRBV7-2 and TRBJ1-2 gives the full variable domain: GAGVSQSPSNKVTEKGKDVELRCDPISGHTALYWYRQSLGQGLEFLIYFQGNSAPDKSGLPSDRFSAERTGGSVSTLTIQRTQQEDSAVYLCASSLGRAGGYTFGSGTRLTVV.

The rearrangement joins TRBV19 to TRBJ2-2, with 10 bases identical to TRBD2. In germline, CDR1 is LNHDA, CDR2 SQIVND (reference sequence). Trimming took 8 bases from V and 7 from J; bases not matched to a gene: 13. The CDR3 consists of 16 residues. CDR3 sequence (DNA): TGTGCCAGTCGGCGGGCTAGCGGGAGCGGGGGCGGGGAGCTGTTTTTT. It encodes CASRRASGSGGGELFF.

A single count supports this clone. This chain connects TRBV5-6 to TRBJ2-1; D unclear. The CDR3 sequence is 16 residues long. V was shortened by 4 bases and J by 0 bases, with 14 bases between the two germline ends. CDR1 and CDR2 (germline): SGHDT, YYEEEE. The CDR3: CASSRVADSSYNEQFF. The DNA of the CDR3 is TGTGCCAGCAGCCGCGTCGCCGATAGCTCCTACAATGAGCAGTTCTTC.

The chain combines TRBV5-1 with TRBJ2-3; TRBD2 is a possible D gene (6 bases). Germline CDR1 SGHRS, CDR2 YFSETQ. V was shortened by 0 bases and J by 1 base, with 9 bases between the two germline ends. There are 15 residues in the CDR3. The CDR3 bases are TGCGCCAGCAGCTTGGACGGCGGGGGCACAGATACGCAGTATTTT. It encodes CASSLDGGGTDTQYF.

J is TRBJ2-7 and V is TRBV6-5; D gene ambiguous. Trimming stripped 5 bases from V and 1 base from J, with 12 bases between. This CDR3 has 14 residues. The germline V gene has CDR1 MNHEY and CDR2 SVGAGI. CDR3 in amino acids: CASSTQHRSYEQYF. In DNA, the CDR3 is TGTGCCAGCAGTACACAGCACAGATCCTACGAGCAGTACTTC.

The J gene is TRBJ2-1, the V gene TRBV11-2; possibly TRBD2 for D (5 bases). Trimming shortened V by 2 bases and J by 2 bases, and 10 bases separated the two germline ends. Germline V gene sequence: CDR1 SGHAT, CDR2 FQNNGV. CDR3 length: 15 residues. This CDR3 reads CASSLTRGAYNEQFF. DNA of the CDR3: TGTGCCAGCAGCTTAACCCGGGGAGCCTACAATGAGCAGTTCTTC.

The chain uses TRBV6-5 and TRBJ2-5; D uncertain. The end of the DNA aligns better with TRBJ2-7, so the J call may be wrong. The germline V gene encodes CDR1 MNHEY and CDR2 SVGAGI. CDR3 length: 14 amino acids. For the CDR3, the DNA is TGTGCCAGCAGTACACAGCACAGATCCTACGAGCAGTACTTC. It codes for CASSTQHRSYEQYF.

This chain links TRBV7-3 with TRBJ1-2, with TRBD1 as a possible D gene (6 bases). Deletions cut 5 bases from V and 2 bases from J, with 12 bases between. Germline assignment: CDR1 SGHTA and CDR2 FQGTGA. The CDR3 is made up of 14 amino acids. CDR3 sequence reads: CASSPDSTNYGYTF. The CDR3 nucleotides are TGTGCCAGCAGCCCGGACAGTACAAACTATGGCTACACCTTC.

This rearrangement joins TRBV6-6 to TRBJ1-4; 9 bases map to TRBD1. From germline, CDR1 is MNHNY and CDR2 SVGAGI (reference sequence). CDR3 length: 13 amino acids. With 7 bases clipped from V and 6 bases from J, the junction kept 3 bases outside the gene matches. In DNA form, the CDR3 reads TGTGCCAGCATGAGACAGGGGGATGAAAAACTGTTTTTT. Translation gives CASMRQGDEKLFF.

The CDR3 DNA follows: TGTGCCAGCAGCGTAAACTCCCAAGAGACCCAGTACTTC. This sequence encodes CASSVNSQETQYF. The J gene is TRBJ2-5, the V gene TRBV9; no clear D gene. There are 13 residues in the CDR3. Trimming stripped 1 base from V and 1 base from J, with 5 bases between. Germline V gives CDR1 SGDLS, CDR2 YYNGEE.

This clone turned up a few times. The chain employs TRBV28 and TRBJ1-1; perhaps TRBD1 as D (6 bases). The CDR3 consists of 14 residues. CDR1 is MDHEN, CDR2 SYDVKM, per germline. The germline V and J ends were trimmed by 10 bases and 4 bases, with 19 bases remaining between them. CDR3 sequence reads: CAIWGGAGLTEAFF. CDR3 in DNA: TGTGCCATTTGGGGGGGGGCGGGTCTCACTGAAGCTTTCTTT. The variable domain in full, completed from reference TRBV28 and TRBJ1-1, reads DVKVTQSSRYLVKRTGEKVFLECVQDMDHENMFWYRQDPGLGLRLIYFSYDVKMKEKGDIPEGYSVSREKKERFSLILESASTNQTSMYLCAIWGGAGLTEAFFGQGTRLTVV.

The V call is TRBV6-1, the J call TRBJ1-5, with 10 bases fitting TRBD1. Germline CDR1 reads MNHNS; CDR2 reads SASEGT. The CDR3 has 15 amino acids. The J segment lost 0 bases and the V segment lost 6 bases, leaving 2 bases of the junction unmatched. Here the CDR3 DNA reads TGTGCCAGCAGCGACAGGGGGCATAGCAATCAGCCCCAGCATTTT. This gives the protein CASSDRGHSNQPQHF.

This chain connects TRBV7-9 to TRBJ2-1; TRBD1 is a possible D gene (6 bases). Trimming took off 6 bases at V and 7 bases at J, with 13 bases between the two ends. The CDR3 has 13 amino acids. CDR1 is SEHNR, CDR2 FQNEAQ, per germline (reference sequence). The chain's CDR3 is CASRKGQHNEQFF. The CDR3 nucleotides read TGTGCCAGCAGGAAGGGACAACATAATGAGCAGTTCTTC.

With respect to this clone: The junction departs from the called germline gene at one end, perhaps through a read error. The same CDR3 arises from other DNA sequences in this sample as well. V gene TRBV7-2 combines with J gene TRBJ1-1; D perhaps matches TRBD1 (6 bases). Germline V CDR1 and CDR2: SGHTA, FQGNSA. The CDR3 sequence is 10 residues long. The CDR3 region has the DNA TGTGCCAGCAGCTTAGGGGACACCCTCTTT. The encoded protein is CASSLGDTLF.

The J gene is TRBJ1-5, the V gene TRBV4-1; TRBD1 might be the D (5 bases). The CDR3 sequence is 13 residues long. CDR1 and CDR2 from the germline V gene are MGHRA and YSYEKL. Trimming left V 5 bases short and J 10 bases short, with 15 bases between. The CDR3 here is CASSWDSDGPQHF. The CDR3 DNA is TGCGCCAGCAGCTGGGACTCGGATGGCCCCCAGCATTTT.

The chain links TRBV7-9 to TRBJ2-4, with a tentative D call TRBD2 (6 bases). V was pared by 2 bases and J by 1 base, with 6 bases between. The CDR3 consists of 14 residues. Germline values: CDR1 SEHNR, CDR2 FQNEAQ (reference sequence). The CDR3 DNA follows: TGTGCCAGCAGCTTAAGCGGGGCCAAAAACATTCAGTACTTC. Translation: CASSLSGAKNIQYF.